What follows are 21 T cell receptor beta chains derived from one specimen sequenced in a study of CD8+CD57+ T cells in acquired aplastic anemia. The template used for profiling TCR beta VDJ and CDR3 was genomic DNA. TCRdb re-called the reads through MiXCR, storing one row per CDR3 protein. The table records around 430,000 distinct CDR3 sequences, around a third of them present only once. Patients picked for sequencing had shown CD8+CD57+ cell expansion detected by flow cytometry. The sequenced material came from sorted CD4+, CD8+, or CD8+CD57+ T cells (not recorded which) from PBMCs. The receptors here all came from a human donor with aplastic anemia.

The genes are TRBV7-9 and TRBJ1-4, with TRBD1 identical over 9 bases. The CDR3 spans 15 residues. The germline gives CDR1 SEHNR, CDR2 FQNEAQ (reference sequence). J lost 7 bases, V lost 4 bases, and 7 bases had no gene match. The CDR3 DNA follows: TGTGCCAGCAGCTCGTTCGGGGACAGGGTTGAAAAACTGTTTTTT. Protein sequence: CASSSFGDRVEKLFF.

This clonotype was seen at least ten times. The chain recombines TRBV19 with TRBJ1-1; no definite D call. V was shortened by 3 bases and J by 0 bases, with 11 bases between the two germline ends. The CDR3 spans 15 residues. Germline lookup yields CDR1 LNHDA and CDR2 SQIVND (reference sequence). This chain's CDR3 is CASSIDPGLNTEAFF. The CDR3 DNA is TGTGCCAGTAGTATCGACCCTGGGTTGAACACTGAAGCTTTCTTT.

This clonotype was observed at least ten times. The chain uses TRBV15 and TRBJ2-7; D ambiguous. V shed 0 bases and J shed 1 base, with 4 bases lying between them. CDR1 is LNHNV and CDR2 is YYDKDF in the germline V gene (reference sequence). The CDR3 runs to 13 residues. CDR3 in DNA: TGTGCCACCAGCAGAGAGGGGTCCTACGAGCAGTACTTC. Amino acid sequence: CATSREGSYEQYF.

The chain recombines TRBV20-1 with TRBJ2-7; D is unclear. This CDR3 region has 12 residues. Per the germline V gene, CDR1 is DFQATT and CDR2 is SNEGSKA (reference sequence). The V end lost 4 bases, the J end lost 3 bases, and 10 bases lay between the germline ends. The CDR3 sequence is CSAKGRVYEQYF. The CDR3 DNA is TGCAGTGCTAAGGGAAGGGTCTACGAGCAGTACTTC.

J is TRBJ2-1 and V is TRBV11-2, with 9 bases lining up with TRBD1. Trimming cost V 3 bases and J 4 bases; bases outside gene matches: 4. This CDR3 comprises 15 residues. Germline CDR1 SGHAT, CDR2 FQNNGV. The CDR3 coding sequence is TGTGCCAGCAGCTTGACAGGGGGTGTTTACAATGAGCAGTTCTTC. This translates into CASSLTGGVYNEQFF.

This clonotype showed up just a few times. J is TRBJ1-1 and V is TRBV2, with unresolved D. The CDR3 sequence is 12 residues long. With 5 bases removed from V and 7 bases from J, the gap between germline ends came to 11 bases. The germline CDR1 and CDR2 sequences are SNHLY and FYNNEI. The CDR3 region is CASSFGLGEAFF. The CDR3 nucleotides are TGTGCCAGCAGTTTTGGCTTAGGTGAAGCTTTCTTT.

A single count supports this clonotype. A read error may produce the germline difference seen at one junction end. This sequence joins TRBV10-1 and TRBJ1-5, with D perhaps matching TRBD1 (5 bases). Germline V CDR1 and CDR2: WNHNN, SYGVQD (reference sequence). CDR3 length: 16 residues. Here the CDR3 reads CAISQGKSAGNQPQHF. The CDR3 DNA sequence: TGTGCCATCAGTCAGGGAAAGTCAGCGGGCAATCAGCCCCAGCATTTT.

This clonotype was picked up many times. J is TRBJ2-1 and V is TRBV9, with TRBD2 identical over 14 bases. V lost 0 bases to trimming and J lost 8 bases; unmatched junction nucleotides: 7. Germline V gene sequence: CDR1 SGDLS, CDR2 YYNGEE. This CDR3 has 17 residues. CDR3 residues: CASSVAPTSGGAHEQFF. CDR3 sequence (DNA): TGTGCCAGCAGCGTAGCACCGACTAGCGGGGGGGCCCATGAGCAGTTCTTC.

Concerning this clonotype itself: A junction boundary mismatches the germline segment, possibly from a read error. The chain has TRBV7-2 and TRBJ2-7; possibly TRBD2 for D (5 bases). The CDR3 totals 14 residues. Looked up from germline, CDR1 is SGHTA and CDR2 is FQGNSA. The CDR3 protein is CASSQADGSYEQYF. As DNA, the CDR3 is TGCGCCAGCAGCCAAGCGGACGGATCCTACGAGCAGTACTTC.

Ten or more counts support this clonotype. The chain uses TRBV7-2 and TRBJ1-3; D is undetermined. Germline CDR1 and CDR2: SGHTA and FQGNSA. Trimming pared 6 bases from V and 2 bases from J, leaving 17 bases between. This CDR3 contains 16 residues. CDR3 amino acids: CASSQMTRTTGNTIYF. CDR3 nucleotides: TGTGCCAGCAGTCAAATGACACGAACCACTGGAAACACCATATATTTT. Full variable domain (outside the CDR3, taken from reference TRBV7-2 and TRBJ1-3): GAGVSQSPSNKVTEKGKDVELRCDPISGHTALYWYRQSLGQGLEFLIYFQGNSAPDKSGLPSDRFSAERTGGSVSTLTIQRTQQEDSAVYLCASSQMTRTTGNTIYFGEGSWLTVV.

This clonotype was detected once. This chain uses TRBV2 with TRBJ2-5; TRBD1 matches 8 bases. The V gene end was trimmed by 6 bases and the J gene end by 2 bases; junction bases not matched to a gene: 2. The germline V gene encodes CDR1 SNHLY and CDR2 FYNNEI. The length of the CDR3 is 13 residues. CDR3 bases: TGTGCCAGCAGAAGACAGGGGCAAGAGACCCAGTACTTC. This sequence encodes CASRRQGQETQYF.

This clonotype was counted once. A much larger clonotype is one base distant, so this may be a read error. The chain employs TRBV12-3 or TRBV12-4 and TRBJ1-2, with 7 bases that match TRBD1. The CDR3 consists of 15 residues. The DNA for the CDR3 is TGTGCCGGCAGTCTGCGGACAGGAGCTAACTATGGCTACACCTTC. Translation: CAGSLRTGANYGYTF.

Only a few counts were recorded for this clonotype. CDR3 sequence reads: CASIMTYANTGELFF. CDR3 sequence (DNA): TGTGCCAGTATCATGACTTACGCGAACACCGGGGAGCTGTTTTTT. The genes are TRBV19 and TRBJ2-2; D is ambiguous. Trimming stripped 7 bases from V and 0 bases from J, with 12 bases between. The CDR3 is 15 amino acids. CDR1 and CDR2 from the germline V gene are LNHDA and SQIVND (reference sequence).

This clonotype was recorded a few times. This rearrangement joins TRBV7-9 to TRBJ2-5; D remains unclear. The CDR3 totals 14 residues. Per the germline V gene, CDR1 is SEHNR and CDR2 is FQNEAQ (reference sequence). V was trimmed by 3 bases and J by 3 bases, leaving 11 bases between them. The CDR3: CASSFVLVKETQYF. Written as DNA, the CDR3 is TGTGCCAGCAGCTTTGTACTGGTAAAAGAGACCCAGTACTTC.

The J gene is TRBJ1-2, the V gene TRBV9, with TRBD1 as a possible D gene (6 bases). Germline values: CDR1 SGDLS, CDR2 YYNGEE. V lost 3 bases and J lost 8, with 17 bases in between. This CDR3 region has 14 residues. As DNA, the CDR3 is TGTGCCAGCAGCGCCGCTACAGGGAGCGGCGGCTACACCTTC. Translated: CASSAATGSGGYTF.

Many counts were recorded for this clonotype. This sequence joins TRBV5-1 and TRBJ2-7; a possible D gene is TRBD2 (6 bases). Looked up from germline, CDR1 is SGHRS and CDR2 is YFSETQ. The CDR3 totals 13 residues. V was shortened by 0 bases and J by 7 bases, with 11 bases between the two germline ends. The CDR3 DNA reads TGCGCCAGCAGCTTGGGGGGACGGGAGGAGCAGTACTTC. It encodes CASSLGGREEQYF.

Concerning this clonotype: The conserved phenylalanine or tryptophan normally closing the CDR3 is absent here, so this likely arose from a read error. J is TRBJ2-7 and V is TRBV7-2, with unresolved D. Germline CDR1 SGHTA, CDR2 FQGNSA. This CDR3 comprises 12 residues. CDR3 DNA: TGTGCCGGCAGCTTAGGTTCCTACGAGCAGTACTCC. Its translation is CAGSLGSYEQYS.

This sequence joins TRBV6-5 and TRBJ1-6; D is ambiguous. The CDR3 is 17 residues long. In germline, CDR1 is MNHEY, CDR2 SVGAGI. The V gene lost 2 bases and the J gene lost 9 bases, with 20 bases spanning the gap. CDR3 in amino acids: CASSYRGLQRHGSPLHF. CDR3 nucleotide sequence: TGTGCCAGCAGTTACCGTGGGTTGCAGCGGCATGGTTCACCCCTCCACTTT.

A few counts support this clonotype. CDR3 in DNA: TGCAGTGCTTTAGGAGAAAGGGGGTCCACTGAAGCTTTCTTT. It specifies CSALGERGSTEAFF. This chain joins TRBV20-1 and TRBJ1-1, with TRBD1 as a possible D gene (6 bases). The germline V gene encodes CDR1 DFQATT and CDR2 SNEGSKA (reference sequence). Trimming left V 5 bases short and J 4 bases short, with 17 bases between. CDR3 length: 14 residues.

This clonotype was observed many times. The J gene is TRBJ1-5, the V gene TRBV15, with D possibly being TRBD1 (5 bases). Trimming took 0 bases from V and 1 from J, leaving 10 bases between them. The CDR3 contains 16 residues. Germline lookup yields CDR1 LNHNV and CDR2 YYDKDF (reference sequence). CDR3 in DNA: TGTGCCACCAGCAGAGATCTTGCAGGGAGCAATCAGCCCCAGCATTTT. Translating gives CATSRDLAGSNQPQHF.

The rearrangement uses TRBV5-1 and TRBJ1-1; maybe TRBD1 (6 bases). CDR1 is SGHRS and CDR2 is YFSETQ in the germline V gene. V was shortened by 4 bases and J by 0 bases, with 16 bases between the two germline ends. The CDR3 runs 16 residues. For the CDR3, the DNA is TGCGCCAGCAGCCCACCGGACAGTGTCATGAACACTGAAGCTTTCTTT. Amino acid sequence: CASSPPDSVMNTEAFF.